These T cell receptor beta chains were read from a single sample in a study of blood T cells in healthy people across ages. TCRdb recomputed calls from the 5' RACE reads with MiXCR, one row per CDR3 protein. The sample lists hundreds of thousands of distinct CDR3 sequences; 40% to 55% were seen once. The sequencing sample was made of blood. Source of these receptors: a man of 80 years or more in good health. The CDR3 runs from the conserved cysteine through the conserved F or W. D genes are given only for firm matches. Clone size, where shown, is once, few, many, or a class for clones that have expanded.

J gene	clone size	D gene	V gene	CDR3 DNA	CDR3 protein
TRBJ2-3	.	.	TRBV20-1	TGCAGTGCTCAGGACACTGACACAGATACGCAGTATTTT	CSAQDTDTDTQYF
TRBJ2-1	few	.	TRBV9	TGTGCCAGCAGCCGGGGTAACAATGAGCAGTTCTTC	CASSRGNNEQFF
TRBJ2-7	.	TRBD1	TRBV5-1	TGCGCCAGCAGCTGGTCGGGACAGGTTTCCGACGAGCAGTACTTC	CASSWSGQVSDEQYF
TRBJ1-1	.	.	TRBV7-9	TGTGCCAGCAGCCATTCCGGGGTATGGACTGAAGCTTTCTTT	CASSHSGVWTEAFF
TRBJ2-3	.	TRBD2	TRBV20-1	TGCAGTGCTAGGGTACTAGCGGGTACGCAGTATTTT	CSARVLAGTQYF
TRBJ1-2	few	.	TRBV20-1	TGCAGTGCTGGCCGGGACACCTATGGCTACACCTTC	CSAGRDTYGYTF
TRBJ1-5	few	TRBD1	TRBV20-1	TGCAGTGCTAGAGATGGACAGGCCTTATGGCAGCCCCAGCATTTT	CSARDGQALWQPQHF
TRBJ2-6	.	.	TRBV7-9	TGTGCCAGCAGCTTAAAGGGTCGGAGCTCTGGGGCCAACGTCCTGACTTTC	CASSLKGRSSGANVLTF
TRBJ2-7	few	.	TRBV5-1	TGCGCCAGCAGCTTAAACCCGGGACTCCTAAGCTCCTACGAGCAGTACTTC	CASSLNPGLLSSYEQYF
TRBJ2-3	.	.	TRBV11-1	TGTGCCAGCAGCTTAAGGGTAGGCGGAGACACAGATACGCAGTATTTT	CASSLRVGGDTDTQYF
TRBJ2-3	few	TRBD2	TRBV7-3	TGTGCCAGCAGCTTAGGGGCGGGAGGGCCCGCAGATACGCAGTATTTT	CASSLGAGGPADTQYF
TRBJ2-3	few	.	TRBV20-1	TGCAGTGCTAGATCCCACACAGATACGCAGTATTTT	CSARSHTDTQYF
TRBJ2-1	.	TRBD2	TRBV7-2	TGTGCCAGTCGACTAGCGGAATACAATGAGCAGTTCTTC	CASRLAEYNEQFF
TRBJ2-3	.	TRBD2	TRBV7-2	TGTGCCAGCAGCCTCCGTTCCGGGAGGGGGACAGATACGCAGTATTTT	CASSLRSGRGTDTQYF
TRBJ2-5	.	TRBD2	TRBV4-3	TGCGCCAGCAGCCATACAACAACAAGGGAGGGAGAGACCCAGTACTTC	CASSHTTTREGETQYF
TRBJ2-1	few	.	TRBV7-9	TGTGCCAGCAGCTTAGTGGGCAGCGTCAATGAGCAGTTCTTC	CASSLVGSVNEQFF
TRBJ1-2	.	.	TRBV20-1	TGCAGTGCTAGAGATGTACAGGGAGGCTGCACCTTC	CSARDVQGGCTF
TRBJ2-7	.	TRBD2	TRBV20-1	TGCAGTGCCACCCCAGCGGGATACTACGAGCAGTACTTC	CSATPAGYYEQYF
TRBJ2-1	.	TRBD1	TRBV7-8	TGTGCCAGTACCAACAGGGGCTTCTTCTACAATGAGCAGTTCTTC	CASTNRGFFYNEQFF
TRBJ2-7	many	TRBD2	TRBV6-6	TGTGCCAGCAGTTACTGGACTAGCGCCTACTCAGGGGAGCAGTACTTC	CASSYWTSAYSGEQYF
TRBJ2-7	.	.	TRBV20-1	TGCAGTGCTGCAGACACCTATTACGAGCAGTACTTC	CSAADTYYEQYF
TRBJ2-4	many	TRBD1	TRBV12-3/TRBV12-4	TGTGCCAGCAGTTCCCTGACAGGGGGGTCCAAAAACATTCAGTACTTC	CASSSLTGGSKNIQYF
TRBJ1-2	many	.	TRBV6-6	TGTGCCAGCAGTTACCGGGAGGAGTATGGCTACACCTTC	CASSYREEYGYTF
TRBJ2-1	few	.	TRBV20-1	TGCAGTGCTAGAGCTCAAGCGGGCGACAATGAGCAGTTCTTC	CSARAQAGDNEQFF
TRBJ1-2	.	TRBD1	TRBV12-3/TRBV12-4	TGTGCCAGCAGAGCGACAGGGGCCTATGGCTACACCTTC	CASRATGAYGYTF
TRBJ2-5	.	.	TRBV20-1	TGCAGTACGAATAAAGGGGGGCTGGAGACCCAGTACTTC	CSTNKGGLETQYF
TRBJ2-7	few	.	TRBV12-3/TRBV12-4	TGTGCCAGTTCCCCCCGGGGGATGAGCTCCTACGAGCAGTACTTC	CASSPRGMSSYEQYF